The clone carrying this T cell receptor beta chain was recorded at least ten times. Its antigen is not identified. The sample is drawn from a study of blood T cells in healthy people across ages. Study-wide findings and caveats: A greater number of naive CD4+ cells and higher diversity distinguished long-lived donors from aged donors. PBMCs left unsorted prevented a conclusive naive versus antigen-experienced comparison. It was held that the diversity estimates obtained from one million T cells were underestimates.

A sample-barcoded 5' primer and a J-beta primer mix were used in a second PCR of about 6 to 11 cycles. Through a template-switch adaptor with 12 random nucleotides, each cDNA molecule received a tag. TCRdb fed the 5' RACE reads into MiXCR, producing one record per CDR3 protein. Among roughly 800,000 distinct CDR3 sequences, more than 45% were seen once, and the ten largest hold about 20%. Input material: blood. This sequence was found in a man between 25 and 39 years old in good health.

CDR3 sequence reads: CAISESTGIEGYTF. The CDR3 DNA reads TGTGCCATCAGTGAGTCGACAGGGATAGAGGGCTACACCTTC. V and J are TRBV10-3 and TRBJ1-2, with 7 bases identical to TRBD1. With V trimmed by 0 bases and J by 8 bases, 6 bases remained unmatched. Germline lookup yields CDR1 ENHRY and CDR2 SYGVKD. The CDR3 contains 14 residues.